Below, 4 T cell receptor beta chains from the same sample are listed, as sequenced in a study of tumor-infiltrating lymphocytes in primary liver carcinoma. Blood RNA was derived from unsorted whole blood, and germline DNA was extracted too. TCR beta cDNA was reverse-transcribed from around 0.55 ug of total RNA. The reaction used a constant-region primer and ProtoScript II reverse transcriptase. Libraries for TCR beta were built through three nested multiplex PCR rounds, which together made up a slightly modified ARM-PCR procedure. The first two PCR rounds used TRBV1-TRBV30 primers with a Cbeta primer, around 10 cycles each. TCRdb independently ran MiXCR on the multiplex PCR reads; one entry per CDR3 protein. The sample yields some 190,000 distinct CDR3 sequences, about 60% seen once. Material: peripheral blood. All receptors derive from a man aged 35 to 55 with primary liver carcinoma and hepatitis B virus infection.

This clonotype was picked up a small number of times. This clone may be a read error of a much larger clone one base away. The rearrangement uses TRBV11-2 and TRBJ2-7; D remains ambiguous. This CDR3 spans 12 amino acids. Germline CDR1 is SGHAT and CDR2 is FQNNGV. Trimming stripped 5 bases from V and 7 bases from J, with 12 bases between. CDR3 sequence: CASSRNNLEQYF. In DNA form, the CDR3 reads TGTGCCAGCAGCCGGAACAACCTAGAGCAGTACTTC. Combining the CDR3 with reference TRBV11-2 and TRBJ2-7 gives the whole variable domain EAGVAQSPRYKIIEKRQSVAFWCNPISGHATLYWYQQILGQGPKLLIQFQNNGVVDDSQLPKDRFSAERLKGVDSTLKIQPAKLEDSAVYLCASSRNNLEQYFGPGTRLTVT.

Points on this clonotype: An end of the junction differs from the germline gene, which may be a read error. The chain combines TRBV28 with TRBJ2-7; D might be TRBD1 (7 bases). The CDR3 contains 15 residues. Germline CDR1 reads MDHEN; CDR2 reads SYDVKM. CDR3 nucleotide sequence: TGTGTCAGCACTCCCTGGGGGGACAGAGGGGACGAACAGTACTTC. It translates to CVSTPWGDRGDEQYF. The variable domain in full, completed from reference TRBV28 and TRBJ2-7, reads DVKVTQSSRYLVKRTGEKVFLECVQDMDHENMFWYRQDPGLGLRLIYFSYDVKMKEKGDIPEGYSVSREKKERFSLILESASTNQTSMYLCVSTPWGDRGDEQYFGPGTRLTVT.

The V and J genes are TRBV6-6 and TRBJ2-6; TRBD1 matches at 8 bases. Germline assignment: CDR1 MNHNY and CDR2 SVGAGI (reference sequence). The length of the CDR3 is 15 residues. V gave up 6 bases and J gave up 3 bases; unmatched junction bases: 4. The CDR3 coding sequence is TGTGCCAGCAGGCCAGGGGGCAGTGGGGCCAACGTCCTGACTTTC. Its translation: CASRPGGSGANVLTF.

The gene calls are TRBV9 and TRBJ1-1, with 8 bases identical to TRBD1. The CDR3 is 15 residues long. CDR1 and CDR2 (germline): SGDLS, YYNGEE. Germline trimming cut 4 bases from V and 3 bases from J; bases unmatched to any gene: 8. For the CDR3, the DNA is TGTGCCAGCAGCCCCCGGACAGGGCGAGACACTGAAGCTTTCTTT. Protein product: CASSPRTGRDTEAFF.